These 14 T cell receptor beta chains came from one sample sequenced in a study of vaccination effects on CD4 cells after COVID-19. These receptors have no known antigen. The assay was immunoSEQ multiplex PCR, and TCRdb's table has in-frame clones only and misses some. The sample includes 35,000 to 50,000 clones, roughly 79% of them seen just once. ViraFEST expansion of antigen-specific CD4+ T cells with viral peptide pools preceded sequencing. Investigators separated out CD4+ T cells once 10 days of culture had passed. Having tested negative for nucleocapsid antibodies, the vaccine recipients showed no prior SARS-CoV-2 infection. The sample was CD4+ T cells from PBMCs cultured with SARS-CoV-2 spike peptides, taken before COVID-19 vaccination. The receptors stem from a human donor who received a COVID-19 vaccine.

This chain joins TRBV24-1 and TRBJ2-1; TRBD2 aligns across 9 bases. The trim removed 4 bases at V and 10 bases at J, leaving 10 bases unmatched. This CDR3 spans 15 amino acids. The germline V gene encodes CDR1 KGHDR and CDR2 SFDVKD. CDR3 amino acids: CATSDRLAGFREQFF. The DNA of the CDR3 is TGTGCCACCAGTGACCGTCTAGCGGGGTTCAGGGAGCAGTTCTTC.

This clone was counted a single time. V gene TRBV5-1 combines with J gene TRBJ2-6, with D unclear. CDR1 and CDR2 from the germline V gene are SGHRS and YFSETQ. The ends were cut back, 2 bases at V and 2 bases at J, with 8 bases in the middle. There are 15 residues in the CDR3. The chain's CDR3 is CASSFSGTGANVLTF. CDR3 nucleotide sequence: TGCGCCAGCAGCTTTAGTGGTACTGGGGCCAACGTCCTGACTTTC. The full variable domain, in which reference TRBV5-1 and TRBJ2-6 provide the parts outside the CDR3, is KAGVTQTPRYLIKTRGQQVTLSCSPISGHRSVSWYQQTPGQGLQFLFEYFSETQRNKGNFPGRFSGRQFSNSRSEMNVSTLELGDSALYLCASSFSGTGANVLTFGAGSRLTVL.

The chain uses TRBV6-5 and TRBJ1-2; TRBD1 matches at 8 bases. The CDR3 covers 12 residues. Germline V gene sequence: CDR1 MNHEY, CDR2 SVGAGI. V lost 6 bases and J lost 6; bases outside the gene matches: 3. CDR3 in amino acids: CASRTGAHGYTF. CDR3 sequence (DNA): TGTGCCAGCAGGACAGGGGCTCATGGCTACACCTTC.

The table lists this clone with a few counts. The chain recombines TRBV23-1 with TRBJ2-7; 9 bases are a match to TRBD2. TRBV23-1 is classed as an ORF, of uncertain function. Trimming removed 9 bases from V and 2 bases from J; junction bases left unmatched: 8. The CDR3 runs to 14 residues. The CDR3 loop reads CARLASGVPYEQYV. The CDR3 DNA is TGCGCCAGACTGGCTAGCGGGGTGCCCTACGAGCAGTACGTC.

This rearrangement joins TRBV27 to TRBJ2-7; a possible D gene is TRBD1 (6 bases). Germline loops: CDR1 MNHEY, CDR2 SMNVEV (reference sequence). Trimming pared 4 bases from V and 2 bases from J, leaving 12 bases between. The CDR3 is 14 amino acids. The CDR3 nucleotides are TGTGCCAGCAGTTCTTCAGGGGTCCCCTACGAGCAGTACGTC. The encoded protein is CASSSSGVPYEQYV.

Concerning this clone itself: Other DNA sequences from this sample encode an identical CDR3 as well. The chain uses TRBV5-1 and TRBJ2-5; D perhaps matches TRBD1 (5 bases). The V gene's germline CDR1 is SGHRS and CDR2 YFSETQ. This CDR3 has 14 residues. Trimming stripped 0 bases from V and 2 bases from J, with 8 bases between. The CDR3 here is CASSLGGSQETQYF. DNA of the CDR3: TGCGCCAGCAGCTTGGGGGGCTCGCAAGAGACCCAGTACTTC.

This chain connects TRBV5-1 to TRBJ2-7; D may be TRBD1 (5 bases). The germline V and J ends were trimmed by 4 bases and 3 bases, with 8 bases remaining between them. This CDR3 has 12 residues. Per the germline V gene, CDR1 is SGHRS and CDR2 is YFSETQ. The DNA of the CDR3 is TGCGCCAGCAGCCCCACAGGCTACGAGCAGTACGTC. This encodes CASSPTGYEQYV.

The chain joins TRBV28 to TRBJ1-2; TRBD1 matches 9 bases. The length of the CDR3 is 16 residues. The V gene's germline CDR1 is MDHEN and CDR2 SYDVKM. Trimming removed 3 bases from V and 1 base from J; junction bases left unmatched: 6. CDR3 DNA: TGTGCCAGCAGTTTCGGTGGACAGGGGATTAACTATGGCTACACCTTC. It codes for CASSFGGQGINYGYTF.

The V and J genes are TRBV7-2 and TRBJ1-2, with D possibly matching TRBD1 (5 bases). The CDR3 totals 14 residues. Trimming removed 5 bases from V and 4 bases from J, with 14 bases in between. CDR1 is SGHTA and CDR2 is FQGNSA in the germline V gene. For the CDR3, the DNA is TGTGCCAGCAGCCCGAGGGGACTCCTCTATGGCTACACCTTC. This gives the protein CASSPRGLLYGYTF.

The chain recombines TRBV7-9 with TRBJ1-2, with D perhaps TRBD1 (5 bases). Per the germline V gene, CDR1 is SEHNR and CDR2 is FQNEAQ (reference sequence). With 1 base removed from V and 1 base from J, the gap between germline ends came to 7 bases. The CDR3 is 14 residues long. In DNA form, the CDR3 reads TGTGCCAGCAGCTTAGGGGGCATTAACTATGGCTACACCTTC. It yields the protein CASSLGGINYGYTF. The complete variable domain, with remaining parts taken from reference TRBV7-9 and TRBJ1-2, reads DTGVSQNPRHKITKRGQNVTFRCDPISEHNRLYWYRQTLGQGPEFLTYFQNEAQLEKSRLLSDRFSAERPKGSFSTLEIQRTEQGDSAMYLCASSLGGINYGYTFGSGTRLTVV.

The chain employs TRBV6-1 and TRBJ1-2; 9 nucleotides line up with TRBD1. V lost 0 bases and J lost 4; bases outside the gene matches: 9. Per the germline V gene, CDR1 is MNHNS and CDR2 is SASEGT. This CDR3 is 17 amino acids long. CDR3 protein: CASSEALLPGQGYGYTF. The DNA of the CDR3 is TGTGCCAGCAGTGAAGCTCTTTTACCGGGACAGGGCTATGGCTACACCTTC.

This clone was seen a few times. This chain uses TRBV4-1 with TRBJ2-1, with TRBD2 as a possible D gene (5 bases). The V end was cut by 0 bases, the J end by 5 bases, with 11 bases between. Germline CDR1 is MGHRA and CDR2 is YSYEKL. This CDR3 comprises 15 residues. Written as DNA, the CDR3 is TGCGCCAGCAGCCAAGATGGAGGCAGAGACAATGAGCAGTTCTTC. Its translation: CASSQDGGRDNEQFF.

Remarks on this clone: The junction departs from the called germline gene at one end, perhaps through a read error. This chain links TRBV18 with TRBJ2-1, with D perhaps given as TRBD1 or TRBD2 (5 bases each). The CDR3 spans 14 residues. From germline, CDR1 is KGHSH and CDR2 LQKENI. The CDR3 loop is CASSPLGATGEQFF. As DNA, the CDR3 is TGTGCCAGCTCCCCACTAGGGGCTACAGGTGAGCAGTTCTTC.

The chain has TRBV18 and TRBJ2-7; D unresolved. The CDR3 is made up of 13 amino acids. Between the trimmed V and J ends, which lost 2 bases and 1 base, there was a span of 6 bases. Germline-derived CDR1 and CDR2 are KGHSH and LQKENI. This chain's CDR3 is CASSPYRSYEQYV. CDR3 nucleotide sequence: TGTGCCAGCTCACCATACCGGTCCTACGAGCAGTACGTC.